This T cell receptor beta chain was sequenced during a study of T cell responses to AZD1222 COVID-19 vaccine. Clones were read by immunoSEQ multiplex PCR, and TCRdb kept only the in-frame ones, dropping some. The profile covers about 53,000 clones, with 84% appearing a single time and over 20% taken by the ten largest. The starting material was peripheral blood, obtained on day 0 of AZD1222 vaccination. The sequence came from an adult in good health.

The CDR3 sequence is CASSFRTGANVLTF. CDR3 sequence (DNA): TGTGCCAGCAGCTTCAGAACTGGGGCCAACGTCCTGACTTTC. The chain links TRBV7-9 to TRBJ2-6; D ambiguous. The germline V gene encodes CDR1 SEHNR and CDR2 FQNEAQ (reference sequence). This CDR3 contains 14 residues. Between the trimmed V and J ends, which lost 3 bases and 2 bases, there was a span of 5 bases.